This TCR beta chain was captured by sequencing in a study of cytomegalovirus exposure and HLA in healthy donors (dated by TCRdb to 2017 to 2019). Study-wide context: The 666 repertoires of the first cohort and the 110 or so validation repertoires were produced on the same platform, according to a later analysis. To predict cytomegalovirus infection status, the study brought together high-throughput TCR immunosequencing, statistical association of individual TCRs with disease status, and machine learning. The study aimed to test whether cataloging public T cell receptors could reveal signatures of past pathogen exposure. Along with the roughly 610-subject first cohort, a separate validation cohort of roughly 110 different subjects was used.

Library prep was done by the immunoSEQ multiplex PCR assay. On the study's bioinformatics: A statistical classification framework was built to diagnose cytomegalovirus status from the catalog of TCR beta chain sequences. Sourced from immuneACCESS, this table was stored by TCRdb with only in-frame sequences that have V and J called. A share of the clones is absent; for the studies checked, an unresolved V gene accounts for under half, and the remainder has no known explanation. That table gives V, J and clone size, and the DNA gave D and trimming. The sample profile shows around 150,000 clones; almost 85% of them were found once. Around 27% of the sample comes from the top ten. This clone was counted a single time. What this receptor recognizes is not known. It has no much larger one-base neighbor in the sample; base qualities were not kept. General study outcomes and caveats: Subsequent analysis determined that TCRs grouped into clusters in the first cohort also showed a tendency toward co-occurrence across the 90 to 150 validation repertoires, and 85% to 95% of cluster scores exceeded 0. It was suggested by the authors that the approach could potentially be generalized to other disease states and immunological phenotypes. Cytomegalovirus status was reported to be diagnosed by the classifier with high specificity and sensitivity in both the original and validation cohorts. The validation cohort had no HLA typing available for a later analysis, so co-occurrence within that cohort was assessed over all 130 or so repertoires. Three of the identified cytomegalovirus-associated TCR beta chains were confirmed in vitro to be specific for cytomegalovirus antigens. Across donors, most TCR sequences were observed very rarely, whereas some public TCRs were present in many individuals. The study gave a list of roughly 150 TCR beta chains associated with cytomegalovirus.

Donors formed part of the validation cohort, which comprised 120 subjects and was distinct from the first cohort of several hundred subjects. The CDR3 runs 19 residues from the cysteine to the phenylalanine. Just the 57-base CDR3 DNA is kept, in frame starting at base 1. After removal of 0 bases from V and 3 bases from J, the junction retains 5 bases not matched to a gene. CDR1 and CDR2 are drawn from the germline V gene (reference sequence): SEHNR, FQNEAQ. The sequenced sample consisted of PBMCs. The source is a man in his thirties or forties in good health and CMV-seropositive. The chain was built from TRBV7-9 and TRBJ2-1, with 16 bases aligning to TRBD2. Read as DNA, the sequence is TGTGCCAGCAGCTTAGCGAAGGGACTAGCGGGAGGGATCTACAATGAGCAGTTCTTC. The translation is CASSLAKGLAGGIYNEQFF.